These 5 T cell receptor beta chains came from one sample sequenced in a study of T cell changes during pregnancy in multiple sclerosis. The assay was immunoSEQ multiplex PCR, and TCRdb's table has in-frame clones only and misses some. The sample contains approximately 70,000 clones, around 92% of which appear only once. Sequences were derived from peripheral blood, sampled in the second trimester of pregnancy. All receptors come from a female donor in good health, enrolled as a control in a pregnancy study.

This chain uses TRBV28 with TRBJ2-7; D might be TRBD2 (6 bases). Germline V gene sequence: CDR1 MDHEN, CDR2 SYDVKM. There are 14 residues in the CDR3. Trimming removed 5 bases from V and 0 bases from J, with 11 bases in between. The CDR3 nucleotides read TGTGCCAGCAGTCCCCGGGACTTCTCCTACGAGCAGTACTTC. It specifies CASSPRDFSYEQYF.

With regard to this clone: At one end, the junction sequence differs from germline, possibly due to a read error. The chain uses TRBV7-7 and TRBJ2-7, with 9 nucleotides matching TRBD1. The length of the CDR3 is 14 residues. CDR1 is SSHAT and CDR2 is FNYEAQ in the germline V gene (reference sequence). In DNA form, the CDR3 reads TGTGCTAGCAGCCCCGGACAGGGGACCTACGAGCAGTACTTC. This codes for CASSPGQGTYEQYF.

The V and J genes are TRBV6-5 and TRBJ1-5; D call uncertain. The CDR3 has 13 residues. Trimming cost V 2 bases and J 4 bases, with 6 bases left between them. CDR1 MNHEY and CDR2 SVGAGI come from the germline V gene. In DNA form, the CDR3 reads TGTGCCAGCAGTTACCGGGATAATCAGCCCCAGCATTTT. The encoded protein is CASSYRDNQPQHF.

This chain connects TRBV2 to TRBJ2-5; 11 bases align to TRBD2. Germline-derived CDR1 and CDR2 are SNHLY and FYNNEI. V trimming: 6 bases; J trimming: 5 bases; junction bases outside the gene matches: 8. CDR3 length: 15 amino acids. The CDR3 reads CASRDSGRALETQYF. CDR3 nucleotide sequence: TGTGCCAGCAGGGATAGCGGGAGGGCCTTGGAGACCCAGTACTTC.

J is TRBJ1-1 and V is TRBV28, with 7 bases lining up with TRBD1. The V segment lost 4 bases and the J segment 5 bases; nucleotides outside the gene matches: 7. The CDR3 has 14 residues. The germline V gene encodes CDR1 MDHEN and CDR2 SYDVKM. The CDR3 reads CASSYRGRATEAFF. CDR3 nucleotide sequence: TGTGCCAGCAGTTACAGGGGCCGAGCTACTGAAGCTTTCTTT.